The 15 T cell receptor beta chains below all came from one sample that was sequenced in a study of CD8+ T cells in alopecia areata. The treatment here: oral pan-JAK inhibitor, 5-10 mg twice daily. RNA was extracted and reverse transcribed into cDNA as the sequencing template. TCRdb's copy holds only in-frame clones and misses some; the assay was immunoSEQ multiplex PCR. The top ten hold 0.46% of the sample, which has 90,000 to 150,000 clones, 53% seen once. The specimen was CD4+ T cells sorted from blood, collected at week 4, from a patient treated with tofacitinib. These receptors were taken from a human donor with alopecia areata.

The genes are TRBV5-1 and TRBJ2-5; D gene unclear. This CDR3 region has 13 residues. Germline CDR1 is SGHRS and CDR2 is YFSETQ. With 0 bases removed from V and 3 bases from J, the gap between germline ends came to 6 bases. CDR3 sequence: CASSLVPEETQYF. CDR3 nucleotide sequence: TGCGCCAGCAGCTTGGTCCCCGAAGAGACCCAGTACTTC.

This chain uses TRBV18 with TRBJ1-2, with 8 bases that match TRBD1. This CDR3 has 16 amino acids. Trimming at V came to 1 base and at J to 4 bases, leaving 8 bases not matched to a gene. Germline CDR1 reads KGHSH; CDR2 reads LQKENI. CDR3 DNA: TGTGCCAGCTCACCACAGGTGGACAGGGCAAGCTATGGCTACACCTTC. It specifies CASSPQVDRASYGYTF.

V gene TRBV29-1 combines with J gene TRBJ1-2; D gene unclear. Germline CDR1 is SQVTM and CDR2 is ANQGSEA. Trimming took 7 bases from V and 2 from J, leaving 8 bases between them. CDR3 length: 11 amino acids. Here the CDR3 reads CSDSRNYGYTF. CDR3 sequence (DNA): TGCAGCGACAGCCGGAACTATGGCTACACCTTC.

This clone has just a few counts. This sequence joins TRBV10-3 and TRBJ1-6; D ambiguous. The germline V gene encodes CDR1 ENHRY and CDR2 SYGVKD. V dropped 2 bases and J dropped 7 bases, with 6 bases sitting between them. This CDR3 comprises 13 residues. CDR3 in DNA: TGTGCCATCAGTGAGGGCTCAAATTCACCCCTCCACTTT. As protein: CAISEGSNSPLHF.

V usage is TRBV5-1 and J usage is TRBJ1-1; 7 nucleotides align to TRBD1. Germline values: CDR1 SGHRS, CDR2 YFSETQ. The CDR3 loop spans 15 amino acids. The V and J ends lost 4 bases and 1 base, in that order; junction bases with no gene match: 7. The CDR3 DNA is TGCGCCAGCAGCCTAAGGGGGCGATCGAACACTGAAGCTTTCTTT. Its protein product is CASSLRGRSNTEAFF. The full variable domain, with the rest looked up from reference TRBV5-1 and TRBJ1-1, is KAGVTQTPRYLIKTRGQQVTLSCSPISGHRSVSWYQQTPGQGLQFLFEYFSETQRNKGNFPGRFSGRQFSNSRSEMNVSTLELGDSALYLCASSLRGRSNTEAFFGQGTRLTVV.

This clone was counted only a few times. V and J are TRBV5-1 and TRBJ1-1; D unresolved. CDR1 is SGHRS and CDR2 is YFSETQ in the germline V gene. V was pared by 0 bases and J by 7 bases, with 13 bases between. The CDR3 loop spans 14 amino acids. CDR3 DNA: TGCGCCAGCAGCTTGGGCCGGCCGAACGGTGAAGCTTTCTTT. It translates to CASSLGRPNGEAFF.

Concerning this clone: This CDR3 is also generated by other DNA sequences in the sample. This chain links TRBV29-1 with TRBJ2-5, with no clear D. Germline-derived CDR1 and CDR2 are SQVTM and ANQGSEA. V was clipped by 4 bases and J by 1 base, with 10 bases between them. This CDR3 is built from 13 residues. CDR3 nucleotide sequence: TGCAGCGTTGCGGGTAGGACCCAAGAGACCCAGTACTTC. It is translated as CSVAGRTQETQYF.

The rearrangement joins TRBV18 to TRBJ2-7; 8 bases match TRBD1. V gave up 4 bases and J gave up 2 bases; unmatched junction bases: 7. CDR3 length equals 15 residues. The V gene's germline CDR1 is KGHSH and CDR2 LQKENI. The DNA for the CDR3 is TGTGCCAGCTCACTGCGACAGGGGAACCCCTACGAGCAGTACTTC. It yields the protein CASSLRQGNPYEQYF. Drawing the rest from reference TRBV18 and TRBJ2-7, the complete variable domain is NAGVMQNPRHLVRRRGQEARLRCSPMKGHSHVYWYRQLPEEGLKFMVYLQKENIIDESGMPKERFSAEFPKEGPSILRIQQVVRGDSAAYFCASSLRQGNPYEQYFGPGTRLTVT.

About this clone itself: The sample has other DNA sequences that encode this CDR3 too. This sequence joins TRBV30 and TRBJ2-3; the match to TRBD2 covers 10 bases. The V segment lost 1 base and the J segment 2 bases; nucleotides outside the gene matches: 3. Germline CDR1 is GTSNPN and CDR2 is SVGIG (reference sequence). CDR3 length equals 15 residues. CDR3 DNA sequence: TGTGCCTGGAGTGGACTAGCGGGTTACACAGATACGCAGTATTTT. Translated, it gives CAWSGLAGYTDTQYF.

The chain is built from TRBV11-2 and TRBJ2-3; 10 bases map to TRBD2. CDR1 and CDR2 (germline): SGHAT, FQNNGV. The CDR3 runs to 15 residues. Trimming removed 1 base from V and 4 bases from J; junction bases left unmatched: 2. This chain's CDR3 is CASSLGLAGADTQYF. For the CDR3, the DNA is TGTGCCAGCAGCTTAGGCCTAGCGGGGGCAGATACGCAGTATTTT.

The V and J genes are TRBV27 and TRBJ2-5; maybe TRBD1 (5 bases). Trimming took 1 base from V and 5 from J, leaving 11 bases between them. The CDR3 contains 14 residues. Per germline, CDR1 MNHEY and CDR2 SMNVEV (reference sequence). CDR3 coding DNA: TGTGCCAGCAGTTTATATGGGGCTGCGGAGACCCAGTACTTC. This gives the protein CASSLYGAAETQYF.

The genes are TRBV6-5 and TRBJ1-1, with D hard to call. The CDR3 has 11 residues. Germline V gene lookup returns CDR1 MNHEY and CDR2 SVGAGI. Trimming removed 7 bases at V and 0 bases at J, with 3 bases between. The CDR3 loop reads CASKVNTEAFF. The DNA for the CDR3 is TGTGCCAGCAAGGTGAACACTGAAGCTTTCTTT.

In its sample, this clone was seen a few times. The chain couples TRBV30 to TRBJ2-7; TRBD2 matches 13 bases. CDR3 length: 14 residues. CDR1 is GTSNPN and CDR2 is SVGIG in the germline V gene (reference sequence). Trimming at V came to 3 bases and at J to 9 bases, leaving 8 bases not matched to a gene. The CDR3 loop is CAWSAGLAGVGQYF. The CDR3 DNA sequence: TGTGCCTGGAGCGCCGGACTAGCGGGAGTCGGGCAGTACTTC.

The genes are TRBV5-6 and TRBJ1-1; D possibly corresponds to TRBD1 (5 bases). CDR3 length equals 12 residues. In germline, CDR1 is SGHDT, CDR2 YYEEEE. Trimming stripped 1 base from V and 7 bases from J, with 8 bases between. The CDR3 coding sequence is TGTGCCAGCAGCTTGTTCAGGGATGAAGCTTTCTTT. Residues: CASSLFRDEAFF.

This clone was found a few times. V and J are TRBV29-1 and TRBJ2-7; D not resolved. V shed 4 bases and J shed 2 bases, with 9 bases lying between them. This CDR3 is built from 12 residues. Looked up from germline, CDR1 is SQVTM and CDR2 is ANQGSEA. The CDR3 region is CSVAGSTYEQYF. DNA of the CDR3: TGCAGCGTTGCAGGTTCCACCTACGAGCAGTACTTC.